This T cell receptor beta chain was captured by sequencing in a study of blood T cell repertoires in COVID-19 (TCRdb year 2020). Concerning the study at large: Collaborator samples came from the United States, Italy and Spain and covered acute and convalescent phases of COVID-19. The prospective study material was composed of cDNA or gDNA derived from T cells, B-cell-depleted T cells, or PBMCs. Subjects who had been exposed to COVID-19, were actively infected with it, or had recovered from it provided the deeply sampled blood TCRbeta repertoires that made up the dataset. The repertoires were released in a freely available public database meant as a resource for research on the immune response to SARS-CoV-2. Samples were obtained from the ongoing ImmuneRACE study (first 160 participants) and from 950 to 1,500 subjects provided by 6 global collaborators. Nearly every sample came with metadata listing a de-identified subject ID, COVID-19 status, age in years and sex. Where HLA class I and class II types were available, the types were taken from metadata supplied by the sample provider, not from assay-based typing. Points the paper makes about the study in general: Clinical and demographic metadata were provided uncurated, with the amount varying by source and participant.

Reading the germline V gene gives CDR1 SGDLS and CDR2 YYNGEE. From the cysteine through the phenylalanine, the CDR3 covers 18 amino acids. Of the read, only the CDR3 DNA is kept; its 54 bases are in frame from base 1. V and J are trimmed by 3 bases and 0 bases, and the gene matches miss 14 bases of the junction. Points on this clone: The antigen it binds to is not known. Base quality data are lacking; no much larger clone is found one base away.

TCRbeta CDR3 regions were amplified from genomic DNA using the immunoSEQ Assay, a bias-controlled multiplex PCR. The source study handled its data this way. Nucleated cell counts per sample were estimated from amplification of reference gene primers within the assay. To quantify the absolute abundance of each unique TCRbeta CDR3 rearrangement, sequence reads were collapsed and filtered. For each sample, productive Simpson clonality was calculated by taking the square root of Simpson's diversity index across productive rearrangements. The table was pulled from immuneACCESS by TCRdb, which kept in-frame rearrangements only. Such tables lose some clones; where checked, under half of the loss comes from unresolved V genes, and the rest has no known cause. From that table come the V and J calls and clone size; the DNA was used to work out D and trimming. Present in this sample are about 370,000 clones, around 92% of which were seen just once. The ten largest clones take up less than 3.5% of the sample.

One collaborating source in Seattle enrolled patients during active infection and followed them longitudinally through the course of disease. Each collaborating institution followed its own protocols to collect whole blood in K2EDTA tubes. For TCRbeta analysis, collaborator samples were shipped as frozen whole blood, as isolated PBMCs, or as DNA extracted from either sample type. The sequenced material came from peripheral blood. The receptor was isolated from a woman in her 30s with COVID-19, enrolled during active disease. This chain joins TRBV9 to TRBJ1-1; a stretch of 7 junction bases matches TRBD1. CDR3 region: CASSGGEDRWRMNTEAFF. The bases read TGTGCCAGCAGCGGGGGGGAGGACAGGTGGAGGATGAACACTGAAGCTTTCTTT.